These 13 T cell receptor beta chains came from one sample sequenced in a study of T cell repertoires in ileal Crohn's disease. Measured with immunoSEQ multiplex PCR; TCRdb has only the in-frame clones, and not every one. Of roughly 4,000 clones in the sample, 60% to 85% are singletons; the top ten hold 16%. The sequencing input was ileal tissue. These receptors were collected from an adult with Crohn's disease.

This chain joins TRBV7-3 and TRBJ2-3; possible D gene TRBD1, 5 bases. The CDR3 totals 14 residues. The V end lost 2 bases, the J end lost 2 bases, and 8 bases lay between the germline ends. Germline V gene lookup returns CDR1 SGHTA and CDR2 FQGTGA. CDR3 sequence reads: CASSLGAATDTQYF. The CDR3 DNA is TGTGCCAGCAGCTTAGGGGCGGCCACAGATACGCAGTATTTT.

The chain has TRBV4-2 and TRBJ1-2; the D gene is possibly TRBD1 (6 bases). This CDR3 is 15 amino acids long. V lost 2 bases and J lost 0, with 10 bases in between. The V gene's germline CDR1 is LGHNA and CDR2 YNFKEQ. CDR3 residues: CASSQPGQTNYGYTF. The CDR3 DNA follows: TGTGCCAGCAGCCAACCAGGACAGACTAACTATGGCTACACCTTC.

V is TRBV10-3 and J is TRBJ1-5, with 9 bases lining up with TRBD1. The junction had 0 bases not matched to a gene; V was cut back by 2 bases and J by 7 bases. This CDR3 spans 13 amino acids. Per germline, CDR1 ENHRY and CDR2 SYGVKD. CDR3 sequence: CAISEGQGQPQHF. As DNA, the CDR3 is TGTGCCATCAGTGAGGGACAGGGGCAGCCCCAGCATTTT.

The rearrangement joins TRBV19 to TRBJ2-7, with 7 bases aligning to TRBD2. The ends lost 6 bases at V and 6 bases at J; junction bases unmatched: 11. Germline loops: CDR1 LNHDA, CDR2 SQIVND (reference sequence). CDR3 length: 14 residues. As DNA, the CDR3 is TGTGCCAGTAGCCCAGCGGGGCCCTCCCTCGAGCAGTACTTC. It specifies CASSPAGPSLEQYF.

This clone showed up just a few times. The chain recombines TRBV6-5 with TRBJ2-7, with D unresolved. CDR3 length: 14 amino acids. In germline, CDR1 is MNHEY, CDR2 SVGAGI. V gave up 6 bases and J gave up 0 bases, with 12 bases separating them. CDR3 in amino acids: CASRSIDSSYEQYF. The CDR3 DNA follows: TGTGCCAGCAGATCCATTGATAGCTCCTACGAGCAGTACTTC.

In nucleotides, the CDR3 is TGTGCTAGTGGACCAACAGGGACACTCGGAGAGCCCCAGCATTTT. This encodes CASGPTGTLGEPQHF. The chain links TRBV12-5 to TRBJ1-5; perhaps TRBD1 as D (6 bases). V was shortened by 6 bases and J by 8 bases, with 20 bases between the two germline ends. CDR3 length: 15 residues. CDR1 and CDR2 (germline): LGHNT, FRNRAP.

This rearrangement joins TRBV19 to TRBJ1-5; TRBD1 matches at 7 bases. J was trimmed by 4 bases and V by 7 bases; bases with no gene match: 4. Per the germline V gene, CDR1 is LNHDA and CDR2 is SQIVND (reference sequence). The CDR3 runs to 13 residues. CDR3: CASTNRGNQPQHF. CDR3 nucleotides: TGTGCCAGTACAAACAGGGGTAATCAGCCCCAGCATTTT.

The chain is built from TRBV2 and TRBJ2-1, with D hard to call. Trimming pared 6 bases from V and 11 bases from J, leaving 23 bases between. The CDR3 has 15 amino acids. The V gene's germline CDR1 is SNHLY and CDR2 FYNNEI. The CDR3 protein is CASRPSTIRHRQQFF. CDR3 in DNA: TGTGCCAGCAGGCCTTCCACAATCCGACATAGACAGCAGTTCTTC.

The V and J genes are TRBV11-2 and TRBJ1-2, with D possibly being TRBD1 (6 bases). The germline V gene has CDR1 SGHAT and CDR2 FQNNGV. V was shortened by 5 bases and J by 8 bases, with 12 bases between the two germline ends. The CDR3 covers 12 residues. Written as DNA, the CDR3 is TGTGCCAGCAGCCTTCGGGGGGGCGGCTACACCTTC. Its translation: CASSLRGGGYTF.

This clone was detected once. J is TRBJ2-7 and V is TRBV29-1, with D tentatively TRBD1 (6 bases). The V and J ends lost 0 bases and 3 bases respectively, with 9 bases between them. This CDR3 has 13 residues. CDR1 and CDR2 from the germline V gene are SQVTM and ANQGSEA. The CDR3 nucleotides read TGCAGCGTTGAAGATGGACAGAACTACGAGCAGTACTTC. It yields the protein CSVEDGQNYEQYF.

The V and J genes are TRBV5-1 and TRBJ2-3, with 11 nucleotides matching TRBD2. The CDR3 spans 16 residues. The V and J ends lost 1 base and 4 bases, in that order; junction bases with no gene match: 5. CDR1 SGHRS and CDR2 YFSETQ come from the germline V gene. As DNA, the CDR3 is TGCGCCAGCAGCTTGCGGATAGCGGGGGGGCCAGATACGCAGTATTTT. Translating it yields CASSLRIAGGPDTQYF.

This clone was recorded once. The CDR3 region is CAWSPTGAAFF. The CDR3, as DNA: TGTGCCTGGAGTCCCACAGGGGCAGCTTTCTTT. The chain couples TRBV30 to TRBJ1-1; 7 bases align to TRBD1. J was trimmed by 10 bases and V by 2 bases; bases with no gene match: 4. Germline V gives CDR1 GTSNPN, CDR2 SVGIG (reference sequence). CDR3 length: 11 amino acids.

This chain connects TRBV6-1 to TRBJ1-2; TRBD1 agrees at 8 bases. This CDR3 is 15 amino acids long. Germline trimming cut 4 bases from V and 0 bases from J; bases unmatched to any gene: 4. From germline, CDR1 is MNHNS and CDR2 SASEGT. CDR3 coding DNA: TGTGCCAGCAGTGCGGGGACAGGAGCTAACTATGGCTACACCTTC. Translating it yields CASSAGTGANYGYTF.